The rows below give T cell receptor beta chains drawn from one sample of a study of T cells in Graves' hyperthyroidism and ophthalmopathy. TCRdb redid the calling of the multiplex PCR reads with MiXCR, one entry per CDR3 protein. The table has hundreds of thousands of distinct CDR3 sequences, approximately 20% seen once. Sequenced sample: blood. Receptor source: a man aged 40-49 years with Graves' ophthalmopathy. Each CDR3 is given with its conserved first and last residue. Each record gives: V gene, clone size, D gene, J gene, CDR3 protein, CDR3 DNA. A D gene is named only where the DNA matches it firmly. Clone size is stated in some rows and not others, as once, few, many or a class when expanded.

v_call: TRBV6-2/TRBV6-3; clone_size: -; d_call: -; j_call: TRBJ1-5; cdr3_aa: CASSYQQVPNQPQHF; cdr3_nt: TGTGCCAGCAGTTACCAACAGGTCCCCAATCAGCCCCAGCATTTT
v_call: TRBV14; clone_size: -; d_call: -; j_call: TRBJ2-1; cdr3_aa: CASRPQGYNEQFF; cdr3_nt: TGTGCCAGCAGGCCCCAGGGGTACAATGAGCAGTTCTTC
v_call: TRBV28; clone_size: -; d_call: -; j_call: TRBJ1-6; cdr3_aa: CATRAPDSHNSPLHF; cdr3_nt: TGTGCCACCCGCGCCCCTGACAGCCATAATTCACCCCTCCACTTT
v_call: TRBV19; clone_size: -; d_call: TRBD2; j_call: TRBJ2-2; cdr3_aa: CASSSSGRALGTGELFF; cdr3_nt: TGTGCCAGTAGTTCTAGCGGGAGGGCCCTTGGGACCGGGGAGCTGTTTTTT
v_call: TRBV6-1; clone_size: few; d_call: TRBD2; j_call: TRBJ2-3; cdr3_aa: CASSSIASGSGTDTQYF; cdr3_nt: TGTGCCAGCAGTTCCATCGCTAGCGGAAGCGGCACAGATACGCAGTATTTT
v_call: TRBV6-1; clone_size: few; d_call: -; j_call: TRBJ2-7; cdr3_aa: CASLSGTPYEQYF; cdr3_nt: TGTGCCAGTTTATCCGGGACACCCTACGAGCAGTACTTC
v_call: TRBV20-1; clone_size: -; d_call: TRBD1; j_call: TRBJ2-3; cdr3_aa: CSARDGWGTADNASTDTQYF; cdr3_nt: TGCAGTGCTAGAGATGGGTGGGGGACAGCAGACAATGCTAGCACAGATACGCAGTATTTT
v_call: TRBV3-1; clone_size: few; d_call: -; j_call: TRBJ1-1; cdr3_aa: CASSQGGGGLMSEAFF; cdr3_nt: TGTGCCAGCAGCCAAGGGGGTGGGGGGCTGATGTCTGAAGCTTTCTTT
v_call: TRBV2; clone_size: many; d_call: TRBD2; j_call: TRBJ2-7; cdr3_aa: CASKASGNEQYF; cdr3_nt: TGTGCCAGCAAGGCTAGCGGGAACGAGCAGTACTTC
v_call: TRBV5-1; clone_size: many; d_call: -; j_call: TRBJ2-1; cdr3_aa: CASSLVSGPRDEQFF; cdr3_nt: TGCGCCAGCAGCTTGGTAAGCGGGCCCAGGGATGAGCAGTTCTTC
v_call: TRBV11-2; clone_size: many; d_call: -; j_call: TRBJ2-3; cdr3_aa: CASSLVTGSMADTQYF; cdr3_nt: TGTGCCAGCAGCTTAGTTACCGGGAGCATGGCAGATACGCAGTATTTT
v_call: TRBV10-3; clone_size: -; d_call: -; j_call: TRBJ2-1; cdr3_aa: CATHFSGNNEQFF; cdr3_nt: TGTGCCACCCACTTTAGCGGAAACAATGAGCAGTTCTTC
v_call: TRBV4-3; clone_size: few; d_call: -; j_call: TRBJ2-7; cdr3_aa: CASSQEGTLPYEQYF; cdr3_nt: TGCGCCAGCAGCCAAGAAGGGACTTTGCCCTACGAGCAGTACTTC
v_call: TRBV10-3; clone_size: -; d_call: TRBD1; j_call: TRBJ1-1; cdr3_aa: CATRSTGVDTEAFF; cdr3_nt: TGTGCCACCAGGTCGACAGGGGTGGACACTGAAGCTTTCTTT
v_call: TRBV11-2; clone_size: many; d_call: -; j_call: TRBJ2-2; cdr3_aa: CASSLARTLGELFF; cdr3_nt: TGTGCCAGCAGCTTAGCGAGGACCCTCGGGGAGCTGTTTTTT
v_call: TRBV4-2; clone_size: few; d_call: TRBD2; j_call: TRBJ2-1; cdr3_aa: CASSQVSGRAPTLQFF; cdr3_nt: TGTGCCAGCAGCCAAGTTAGCGGGAGGGCCCCCACCTTGCAGTTCTTC
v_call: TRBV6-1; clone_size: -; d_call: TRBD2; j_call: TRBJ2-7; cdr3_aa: CASSTWTSGRRAYEQYF; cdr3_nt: TGTGCCAGCAGTACCTGGACTAGCGGGAGAAGGGCCTACGAGCAGTACTTC
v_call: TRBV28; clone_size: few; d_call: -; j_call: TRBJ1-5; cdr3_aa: CASRLTRQPQHF; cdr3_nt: TGTGCCAGCAGACTAACACGTCAGCCCCAGCATTTT
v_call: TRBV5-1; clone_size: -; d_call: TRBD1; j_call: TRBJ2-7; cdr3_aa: CASGPRGSSYEQYF; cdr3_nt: TGCGCCAGCGGACCCAGGGGGAGCTCCTACGAGCAGTACTTC
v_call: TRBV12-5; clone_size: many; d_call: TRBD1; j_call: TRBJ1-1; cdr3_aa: CASGFGTGSTEAFF; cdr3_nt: TGTGCTAGTGGTTTCGGGACAGGGTCGACTGAAGCTTTCTTT
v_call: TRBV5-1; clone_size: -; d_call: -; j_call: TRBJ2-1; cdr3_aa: CASSPRGANNEQFF; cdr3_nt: TGCGCCAGCAGCCCTAGGGGGGCTAACAATGAGCAGTTCTTC
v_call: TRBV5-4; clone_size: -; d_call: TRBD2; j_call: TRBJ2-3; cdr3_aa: CATRRTSGTNTQYF; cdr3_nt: TGTGCCACCCGTAGGACTAGCGGGACAAATACGCAGTATTTT
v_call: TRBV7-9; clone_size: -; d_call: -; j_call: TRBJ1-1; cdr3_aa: CASSGRPITLNTEAFF; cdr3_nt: TGTGCCAGCAGCGGCAGGCCAATAACTTTGAACACTGAAGCTTTCTTT
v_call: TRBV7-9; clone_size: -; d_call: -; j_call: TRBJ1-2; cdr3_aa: CASSPDRSDGYTF; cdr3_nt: TGTGCCAGCAGCCCTGACAGGAGCGATGGCTACACCTTC
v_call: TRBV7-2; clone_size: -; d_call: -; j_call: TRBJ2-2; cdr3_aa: CASSRAKNTGELFF; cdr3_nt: TGTGCCAGCTCTAGGGCCAAGAACACCGGGGAGCTGTTTTTT
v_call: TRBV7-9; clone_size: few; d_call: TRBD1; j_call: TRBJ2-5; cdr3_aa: CASSDPLGRGRQETQYF; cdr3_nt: TGTGCCAGCAGCGACCCTCTGGGCAGGGGGCGGCAAGAGACCCAGTACTTC
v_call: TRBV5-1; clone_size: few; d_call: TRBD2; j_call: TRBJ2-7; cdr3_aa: CASSLKLAWGEQYF; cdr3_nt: TGCGCCAGCAGCTTGAAACTAGCGTGGGGCGAGCAGTACTTC
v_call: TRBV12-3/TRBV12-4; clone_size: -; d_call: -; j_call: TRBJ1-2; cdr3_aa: CASSFGALRGDTF; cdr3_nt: TGTGCCAGCAGTTTTGGGGCGTTACGGGGCGACACCTTC
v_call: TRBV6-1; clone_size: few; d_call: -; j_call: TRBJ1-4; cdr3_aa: CASSYEAGREKLFF; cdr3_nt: TGTGCCAGCAGTTATGAAGCGGGACGGGAAAAACTGTTTTTT
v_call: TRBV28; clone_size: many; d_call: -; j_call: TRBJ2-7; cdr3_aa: CASTPRFLLREQYF; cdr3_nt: TGTGCCAGCACCCCACGGTTCCTTCTACGGGAGCAGTACTTC
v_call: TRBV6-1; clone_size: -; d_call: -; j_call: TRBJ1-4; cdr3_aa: CASSIAGADNEKLFF; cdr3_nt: TGTGCCAGCAGTATTGCCGGGGCAGATAATGAAAAACTGTTTTTT
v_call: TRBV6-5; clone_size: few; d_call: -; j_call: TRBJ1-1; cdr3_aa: CASSYSYRNTEAFF; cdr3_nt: TGTGCCAGCAGTTACTCGTACAGGAACACTGAAGCTTTCTTT
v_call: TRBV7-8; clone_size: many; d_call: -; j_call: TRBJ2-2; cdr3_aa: CASSHFRIANTGELFF; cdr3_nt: TGTGCCAGCAGCCACTTCCGAATCGCGAACACCGGGGAGCTGTTTTTT
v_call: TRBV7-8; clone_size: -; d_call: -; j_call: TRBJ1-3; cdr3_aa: CASSLRTAGNTIYF; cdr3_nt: TGTGCCAGCAGCTTAAGAACAGCTGGAAACACCATATATTTT
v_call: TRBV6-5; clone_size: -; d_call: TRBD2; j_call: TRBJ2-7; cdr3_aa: CASSYRGGGAHEQYF; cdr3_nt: TGTGCCAGCAGTTACCGCGGCGGGGGGGCCCACGAGCAGTACTTC
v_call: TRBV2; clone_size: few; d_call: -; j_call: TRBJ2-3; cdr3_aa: CADNRLVPSTDTQYF; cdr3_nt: TGTGCCGACAATAGATTGGTTCCTAGCACAGATACGCAGTATTTT
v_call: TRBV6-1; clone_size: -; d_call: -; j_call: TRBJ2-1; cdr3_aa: CASSRGTQTPHEQFF; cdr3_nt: TGTGCCAGCAGTCGCGGGACCCAAACCCCCCATGAGCAGTTCTTC
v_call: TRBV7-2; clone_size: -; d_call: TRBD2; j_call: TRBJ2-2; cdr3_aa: CASSPQRGSTGELFF; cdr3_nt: TGTGCCAGCAGCCCCCAGCGGGGGTCCACCGGGGAGCTGTTTTTT
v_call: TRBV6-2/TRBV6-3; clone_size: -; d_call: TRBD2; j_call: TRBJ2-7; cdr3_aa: CASSQRESSEQYF; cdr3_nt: TGTGCCAGCAGTCAGCGGGAGTCTTCCGAGCAGTACTTC
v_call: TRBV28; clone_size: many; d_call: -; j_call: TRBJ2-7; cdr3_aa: CASIRSGGRFEQYF; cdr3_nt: TGTGCCAGCATTAGATCGGGGGGCCGATTCGAGCAGTACTTC
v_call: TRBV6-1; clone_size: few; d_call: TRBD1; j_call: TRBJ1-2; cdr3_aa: CASSDKQGTVYGYTF; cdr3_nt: TGTGCCAGCAGTGACAAACAGGGGACTGTCTATGGCTACACCTTC
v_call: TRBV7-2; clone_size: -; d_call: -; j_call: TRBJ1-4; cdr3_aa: CASSLRFGGSEKLFF; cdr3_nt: TGTGCCAGCAGCTTAAGGTTTGGAGGGAGCGAAAAACTGTTTTTT
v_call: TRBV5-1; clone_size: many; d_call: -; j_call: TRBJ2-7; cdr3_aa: CASSLVPRAPAYEQYF; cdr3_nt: TGCGCCAGCAGCTTGGTGCCGAGGGCGCCTGCCTACGAGCAGTACTTC
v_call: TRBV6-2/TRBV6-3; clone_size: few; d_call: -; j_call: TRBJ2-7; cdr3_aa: CASGEVPYEQYF; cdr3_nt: TGTGCCAGCGGGGAAGTACCCTACGAGCAGTACTTC
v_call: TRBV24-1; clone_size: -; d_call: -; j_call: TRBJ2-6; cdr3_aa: CATSDSTGSGANVLTF; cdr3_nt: TGTGCCACCAGTGATTCCACAGGGTCTGGGGCCAACGTCCTGACTTTC
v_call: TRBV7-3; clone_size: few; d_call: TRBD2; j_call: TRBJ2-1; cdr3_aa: CASSSSWGGYNEQFF; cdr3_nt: TGTGCCAGCAGCTCATCATGGGGGGGCTACAATGAGCAGTTCTTC
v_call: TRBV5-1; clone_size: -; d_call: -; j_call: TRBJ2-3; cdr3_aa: CASNRETVTDTQYF; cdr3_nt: TGCGCCAGCAATCGGGAGACGGTGACAGATACGCAGTATTTT
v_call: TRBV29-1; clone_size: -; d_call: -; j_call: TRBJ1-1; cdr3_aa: CSVELRLRDEAFF; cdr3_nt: TGCAGCGTTGAACTAAGGTTACGGGATGAAGCTTTCTTT
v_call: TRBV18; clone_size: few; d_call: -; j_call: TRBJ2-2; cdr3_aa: CASSPLGAPNTGELFF; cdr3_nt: TGTGCCAGCTCACCACTAGGGGCTCCGAACACCGGGGAGCTGTTTTTT
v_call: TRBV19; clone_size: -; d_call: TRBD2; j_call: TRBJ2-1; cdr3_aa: CASSIGGAGALHNEQFF; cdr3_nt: TGTGCCAGTAGTATTGGGGGTGCGGGAGCGCTTCACAATGAGCAGTTCTTC
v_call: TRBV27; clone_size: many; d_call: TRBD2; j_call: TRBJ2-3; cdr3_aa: CASSLGGRVDTQYF; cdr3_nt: TGTGCCAGCAGTTTAGGCGGGAGGGTAGATACGCAGTATTTT
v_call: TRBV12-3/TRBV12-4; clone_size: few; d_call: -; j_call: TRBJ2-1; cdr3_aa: CASSLGSINEQFF; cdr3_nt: TGTGCCAGCAGTTTAGGTAGCATAAATGAGCAGTTCTTC
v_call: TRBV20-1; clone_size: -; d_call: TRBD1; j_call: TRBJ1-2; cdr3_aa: CSSTGANYGYTF; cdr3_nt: TGCAGTTCTACAGGGGCTAACTATGGCTACACCTTC
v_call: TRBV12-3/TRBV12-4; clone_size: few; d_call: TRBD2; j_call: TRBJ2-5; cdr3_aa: CASRTLGSGAEETQYF; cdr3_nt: TGTGCCAGCAGAACTTTAGGAAGCGGGGCAGAAGAGACCCAGTACTTC
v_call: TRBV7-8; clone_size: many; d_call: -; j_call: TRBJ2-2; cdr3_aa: CASSPQALGAGELFF; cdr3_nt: TGTGCCAGCAGCCCCCAAGCACTTGGGGCGGGGGAGCTGTTTTTT